The next 25 T cell receptor beta chains were all read from a single sample in a study of T cells after yellow fever vaccination. TCRdb re-called the 5' RACE reads with MiXCR, one entry per CDR3 protein. The sample includes around 250,000 distinct CDR3 sequences, 5.2% of them seen just once. The sequencing here drew on CD4+ T cells sorted from PBMCs, taken on the day of the yellow fever booster vaccination. These receptors originate from a man between 18 and 35 years old who received the YFV17D yellow fever vaccine.

This clonotype was seen at least ten times. The chain joins TRBV7-8 to TRBJ2-2; 9 bases align to TRBD1. Germline trimming cut 5 bases from V and 3 bases from J; bases unmatched to any gene: 13. Germline V CDR1 and CDR2: SGHVS, FQNEAQ. This CDR3 contains 18 residues. The CDR3 spells CASSPQQTGGVDTGELFF. The CDR3 nucleotides read TGTGCCAGCAGCCCTCAACAAACAGGGGGCGTCGACACCGGGGAGCTGTTTTTT.

In this sample, this clonotype turned up many times. V is TRBV9 and J is TRBJ2-1; 7 bases agree with TRBD2. The V gene's germline CDR1 is SGDLS and CDR2 YYNGEE. Trimming cost V 0 bases and J 6 bases; bases outside gene matches: 3. CDR3 size: 14 residues. Here the CDR3 reads CASSVELAPNEQFF. The CDR3 DNA reads TGTGCCAGCAGCGTAGAACTAGCGCCCAATGAGCAGTTCTTC.

The CDR3 sequence: CASTHSGGAYEQYF. CDR3 DNA sequence: TGTGCCAGCACTCATAGCGGGGGGGCCTACGAGCAGTACTTC. The J gene is TRBJ2-7, the V gene TRBV5-6; the match to TRBD2 covers 11 bases. The V gene end was trimmed by 6 bases and the J gene end by 2 bases; junction bases not matched to a gene: 4. Looked up from germline, CDR1 is SGHDT and CDR2 is YYEEEE. The CDR3 spans 14 residues.

In this sample, this clonotype turned up a few times. The chain joins TRBV6-2 or TRBV6-3 to TRBJ2-7, with 9 nucleotides matching TRBD1. Losses at the gene ends were 10 bases for V and 5 bases for J; bases not matched to a gene: 6. The germline V gene encodes CDR1 MNHEY and CDR2 SVGEGT. This CDR3 spans 12 amino acids. CDR3 coding DNA: TGTGCCACCCAGACAGGGGGAGACGAGCAGTACGTC. It encodes CATQTGGDEQYV.

This clonotype was seen only a few times. The chain has TRBV20-1 and TRBJ2-3, with D hard to call. The CDR3 has 17 amino acids. Trimming left V 3 bases short and J 0 bases short, with 19 bases between. Germline V CDR1 and CDR2: DFQATT, SNEGSKA (reference sequence). CDR3 loop: CSARERSTAPSTDTQYF. The CDR3, as DNA: TGCAGTGCTAGGGAAAGGTCGACGGCTCCTAGCACAGATACGCAGTATTTT.

This clonotype was seen many times. The V and J genes are TRBV7-9 and TRBJ2-7, with 12 positions matching TRBD1. Germline loops: CDR1 SEHNR, CDR2 FQNEAQ (reference sequence). V trimming: 6 bases; J trimming: 5 bases; junction bases outside the gene matches: 8. The CDR3 spans 15 residues. In DNA form, the CDR3 reads TGTGCCAGCAGATCCCCGGGACAGGGGGCCCACGAGCAGTACTTC. It specifies CASRSPGQGAHEQYF.

This clonotype has ten or more counts. The chain uses TRBV28 and TRBJ2-7, with 8 nucleotides matching TRBD1. Germline loops: CDR1 MDHEN, CDR2 SYDVKM. This CDR3 contains 15 residues. The J segment lost 4 bases and the V segment lost 5 bases, leaving 10 bases of the junction unmatched. CDR3 region: CASSESGTGLYEQYV. CDR3 nucleotides: TGTGCCAGCAGTGAATCGGGGACAGGCCTTTACGAGCAGTACGTC.

The V and J genes are TRBV28 and TRBJ1-2; D gene ambiguous. Germline CDR1 MDHEN, CDR2 SYDVKM. This CDR3 contains 14 residues. Trimming took off 7 bases at V and 4 bases at J, with 16 bases between the two ends. In DNA, the CDR3 is TGTGCCAGCACCCTTAGGCAGGAAGTCTATGGCTACACCTTC. Translation gives CASTLRQEVYGYTF.

CDR3: CASNPGGGGGVEQYV. The CDR3 DNA reads as TGTGCCAGCAACCCCGGCGGTGGGGGGGGGGTCGAGCAGTACGTC. The chain uses TRBV6-6 and TRBJ2-7, with TRBD2 matching over 7 bases. V was clipped by 7 bases and J by 6 bases; unmatched bases: 15. Germline CDR1 reads MNHNY; CDR2 reads SVGAGI (reference sequence). CDR3 length equals 15 residues.

This clonotype was counted only a few times. V and J are TRBV18 and TRBJ1-3; D not certain. CDR3 length equals 14 residues. The V and J ends lost 3 bases and 4 bases respectively, with 10 bases between them. From germline, CDR1 is KGHSH and CDR2 LQKENI. CDR3 sequence reads: CASSPETQGNTIYF. The CDR3 nucleotides read TGTGCCAGCTCACCGGAGACACAAGGAAACACCATATATTTT.

J is TRBJ1-2 and V is TRBV11-2; no clear D. This CDR3 comprises 12 residues. Trimming stripped 5 bases from V and 5 bases from J, with 9 bases between. Germline lookup yields CDR1 SGHAT and CDR2 FQNNGV. DNA of the CDR3: TGTGCCAGCAGCGTATCTGGGTATGGCTACACCTTC. Translating it yields CASSVSGYGYTF.

The chain employs TRBV25-1 and TRBJ1-1; D is unresolved. The CDR3 is 11 amino acids. V lost 5 bases, J lost 11 bases, and 12 bases lay in between. CDR1 and CDR2 from the germline V gene are MGHDK and SYGVNS. CDR3 loop: CASSIAFRAFF. CDR3 in DNA: TGTGCCAGCAGTATAGCTTTTCGCGCTTTCTTT.

This clonotype was recorded at least ten times. The rearrangement joins TRBV20-1 to TRBJ2-1, with 10 positions matching TRBD2. V lost 1 base, J lost 2 bases, and 11 bases stayed unmatched. The CDR3 has 18 amino acids. The germline gives CDR1 DFQATT, CDR2 SNEGSKA (reference sequence). Written as DNA, the CDR3 is TGCAGTGCTAGAGTCCCTCCCTTACTAGCGGGGCCCTACAATGAGCAGTTCTTC. Encoded protein: CSARVPPLLAGPYNEQFF.

The chain has TRBV19 and TRBJ2-7; tentatively, D is TRBD2 (6 bases). The V gene's germline CDR1 is LNHDA and CDR2 SQIVND (reference sequence). The CDR3 spans 15 residues. Trimming left V 3 bases short and J 3 bases short, with 15 bases between. CDR3 region: CASSIPTRRGYEQYF. Here the CDR3 DNA reads TGTGCCAGTAGTATCCCCACCCGGCGGGGCTACGAGCAGTACTTC.

This clonotype was picked up many times. This chain joins TRBV10-3 and TRBJ1-6; 8 positions match TRBD1. Germline V lookup: CDR1 ENHRY, CDR2 SYGVKD. V gave up 4 bases and J gave up 7 bases; unmatched junction bases: 9. The length of the CDR3 is 16 residues. The CDR3 DNA reads TGTGCCATCAGTGTACGGCAGGGGGCCAGGAATTCACCCCTCCACTTT. Protein: CAISVRQGARNSPLHF.

The gene calls are TRBV11-2 and TRBJ2-2; 8 positions agree with TRBD2. V shed 10 bases and J 7 bases; nucleotides not matched to a gene: 5. The CDR3 sequence is 12 residues long. Germline CDR1 reads SGHAT; CDR2 reads FQNNGV. The CDR3: CAMRGADGELFF. The CDR3 DNA sequence: TGTGCCATGCGGGGGGCTGACGGGGAGCTGTTTTTT.

V and J are TRBV7-9 and TRBJ2-1; D remains unclear. Trimming shortened V by 2 bases and J by 0 bases, and 11 bases separated the two germline ends. The CDR3 is made up of 16 amino acids. The V gene's germline CDR1 is SEHNR and CDR2 FQNEAQ (reference sequence). DNA for the CDR3: TGTGCCAGCAGCTTAAAAGCCGGCAGCTCCTACAATGAGCAGTTCTTC. Translating gives CASSLKAGSSYNEQFF.

This clonotype was seen many times. The chain combines TRBV6-6 with TRBJ2-5; 7 nucleotides match TRBD2. V shed 2 bases and J 3 bases; nucleotides not matched to a gene: 3. The germline CDR1 and CDR2 sequences are MNHNY and SVGAGI (reference sequence). The CDR3 loop spans 14 amino acids. CDR3: CASSYDGGEETQYF. The CDR3 nucleotides read TGTGCCAGCAGTTACGATGGGGGGGAAGAGACCCAGTACTTC.

The sample holds a few counts of this clonotype. This chain joins TRBV20-1 and TRBJ1-6; D might be TRBD1 (5 bases). The ends were cut back, 5 bases at V and 7 bases at J, with 15 bases in the middle. The CDR3 extends over 14 amino acids. Germline CDR1 and CDR2: DFQATT and SNEGSKA (reference sequence). The CDR3, as DNA: TGCAGTGCTCCTGTGGGCGGGGCCAATTCACCCCTCCACTTT. It codes for CSAPVGGANSPLHF.

Only a few counts were recorded for this clonotype. The chain recombines TRBV7-2 with TRBJ1-1; D not resolved. The CDR3 length is 11 residues. Germline CDR1 SGHTA, CDR2 FQGNSA. V shed 7 bases and J shed 5 bases, with 8 bases lying between them. Written as DNA, the CDR3 is TGTGCCAGCATTGGGTGGACTGAAGCTTTCTTT. Its translation is CASIGWTEAFF.

This clonotype was seen a handful of times. The chain links TRBV18 to TRBJ2-1, with 9 bases identical to TRBD2. The CDR3 loop spans 16 amino acids. Germline CDR1 and CDR2: KGHSH and LQKENI. Trimming at V came to 3 bases and at J to 1 base, leaving 4 bases not matched to a gene. CDR3 in amino acids: CASSPRAGGSYNEQFF. In DNA, the CDR3 is TGTGCCAGCTCACCTCGAGCGGGGGGATCCTACAATGAGCAGTTCTTC.

The rearrangement joins TRBV6-2 or TRBV6-3 to TRBJ1-2; no firm D call. This CDR3 has 13 residues. V was clipped by 6 bases and J by 4 bases, with 12 bases between them. Germline loops: CDR1 MNHEY, CDR2 SVGEGT. In DNA, the CDR3 is TGTGCCAGCAGCCGGACTGTGCTCTATGGCTACACCTTC. It encodes CASSRTVLYGYTF.

CDR3 DNA: TGCGCCAGCAGCTTGAGGAGGGGGACAGATACGCAGTATTTT. Its translation: CASSLRRGTDTQYF. The chain has TRBV5-1 and TRBJ2-3; D could derive from TRBD1 or TRBD2 (6 bases each). CDR3 length: 14 residues. Trimming cost V 1 base and J 3 bases, with 9 bases left between them. Germline CDR1 SGHRS, CDR2 YFSETQ. Full variable domain (missing parts from reference TRBV5-1 and TRBJ2-3): KAGVTQTPRYLIKTRGQQVTLSCSPISGHRSVSWYQQTPGQGLQFLFEYFSETQRNKGNFPGRFSGRQFSNSRSEMNVSTLELGDSALYLCASSLRRGTDTQYFGPGTRLTVL.

This clonotype turned up a few times. The gene calls are TRBV27 and TRBJ1-2, with D tentatively TRBD1 (5 bases). Between the trimmed V and J ends, which lost 3 bases and 8 bases, there was a span of 19 bases. The CDR3 runs to 15 residues. Germline V gives CDR1 MNHEY, CDR2 SMNVEV (reference sequence). CDR3 sequence reads: CASSFRQGLRGGYTF. The CDR3 DNA sequence: TGTGCCAGCAGTTTCCGCCAGGGCCTACGGGGGGGCTACACCTTC.

The sample holds many counts of this clonotype. This chain links TRBV5-4 with TRBJ1-4, with D uncertain. The CDR3 covers 16 residues. Germline V gives CDR1 SGHNT, CDR2 YYREEE (reference sequence). The V end lost 0 bases, the J end lost 6 bases, and 15 bases lay between the germline ends. CDR3 bases: TGTGCCAGCAGCTTGGACGCCCCCGGGGTCGATGAAAAACTGTTTTTT. This translates into CASSLDAPGVDEKLFF.